This entry concerns a single TCR beta chain. There is no known antigen for this receptor. The source of the sample is a study of cytomegalovirus exposure and HLA in healthy donors (dated by TCRdb to 2015 to 2018). The study in broad terms: In an earlier analysis of 550 to 750 of the donors, 276 Gb of sequence data and 90 million to 120 million unique TCR beta sequences from 150 million to 200 million T cells were reported. An early release that covered roughly 600 HLA-typed donors contained 250 to 350 gigabases of sequencing data and around 85 million unique TCR sequences. Among the roughly 400 genotyped donors, approximately 77% belonged to the genetic ancestry cluster associated with self-reported Caucasian donors. The study was designed to test whether signatures of past pathogen exposure could be identified by cataloging public T cell receptors. The study profiled the T cell repertoires of about 640 subjects by immunosequencing and related them to cytomegalovirus serostatus. Besides the first cohort of approximately 670 subjects, a separate validation cohort made up of 95 to 150 different subjects was used. To predict cytomegalovirus infection status, the study combined high-throughput TCR immunosequencing, statistical association of individual TCRs with disease status, and machine learning. A later analysis re-examined previously published TCR beta repertoires from about 670 donors and added high-resolution HLA genotyping to investigate patterns of TCR occurrence. Rather than drawing on any new phenotypic data, the later analysis identified candidate immune exposures from TCR beta sequences and the way those sequences occurred across donors. In an earlier analysis of 500 to 650 of the donors, high-throughput TCR beta sequencing was used to judge whether each TCR beta V gene segment behaved as functional or pseudogenic. Donor age, sex, ethnicity and CMV serostatus were compiled alongside the repertoire data. A later genetic analysis took genome-wide SNP genotypes for about 65% of the roughly 670 donors and used that subset as a discovery cohort. Every discovery cohort repertoire had been produced on one sequencing platform. Both class I and class II loci were covered by HLA typing, at four-digit resolution. Typing coverage varied by locus: roughly 620-630 donors for A, B, C, DRB1 and DQB1; about 520 for DQA1; 606 for DPA1; roughly 470 for DPB1. About five DR-DQ haplotypes were handled as single units for association and clustering, since linkage in the cohort was strong. Among a few hundred genotyped donors of the cohort, an average of 235,054 unique TCR beta nucleotide sequences were sequenced per donor, roughly a sixth of them non-productive.

In total, about 650 healthy bone marrow donors made up the cohort. At the time of sampling, every cohort member was nominally healthy, though immune exposures that went unrecorded were likely present. The donor tested CMV seronegative and was one of the 352 seronegative cohort members. Every donor gave a peripheral blood sample, and the peripheral blood mononuclear cells from that sample were used for TCR beta sequencing. Genomic DNA was extracted from the blood cell samples with the Qiagen DNeasy Blood Extraction Kit. Libraries were built with the immunoSEQ multiplex PCR assay. The multiplex PCR relied on a mix of 60 forward primers for TCR Vbeta segments and 13 reverse primers for TCR Jbeta segments. The CDR3 region of rearranged TCR beta genes was amplified from genomic DNA by a multiplex PCR assay. The amplified TCR beta libraries were sequenced on the Illumina HiSeq System as 87-base-pair reads. As for the authors' bioinformatics: In a later analysis, roughly 80 million unique TCR beta chains were counted across the 666 repertoires, and around 10 million of these chains were shared by at least two donors. Raw reads were error-corrected and collapsed into unique sequences with a nearest-neighbor algorithm that merged closely related sequences to remove PCR and sequencing errors. To assign V, D and J gene segments, CDR3 sequences were aligned to IMGT reference sequences. Each retained sequence needed at least a six-nucleotide match to both a V gene segment and a J gene segment. Rearrangements were called productive when the CDR3 lacked stop codons and stayed in frame with V and J; all others were non-productive. CDR3 was defined by IMGT convention, running from the second conserved V-encoded cysteine to the conserved J-encoded phenylalanine. In an earlier analysis of more than 550 of the donors, sequences lacking an unambiguous match to a single V gene segment were excluded. In an earlier analysis of 450 to 700 of the donors, V segments were called functional above 56.7% productive rearrangements and were called segregating when the between-donor standard deviation exceeded 5%. To diagnose cytomegalovirus status from the catalog of TCR beta chain sequences, a statistical classification framework was built. V and J gene assignment, in a later analysis, came from comparing TCR nucleotide sequences with IMGT/GENE-DB human TR gene sequences. In a later analysis, CDR3 sequences and most-parsimonious VDJ recombination scenarios were assigned using the TCRdist pipeline. A later analysis defined each TCR beta chain by its CDR3 amino acid sequence plus V-gene family, and excluded reads lacking a unique V-gene family. To address suspected cross-contamination and a sequencing artifact, a later analysis removed several hundred highly shared, low-generation-probability nucleotide sequences. For each public chain, a later analysis derived a clonal expansion index from normalized ranks of inferred template counts within each repertoire. A later analysis computed generation probabilities with a VDJ recombination model fitted to out-of-frame rearrangements, and checked the results against IGoR. Hypergeometric tests were used in a later analysis to score TCR-TCR, TCR-HLA and TCR-CMV co-occurrence, with a repertoire-size bias correction applied to the TCR pairs. To estimate false discovery rates, a later analysis permuted the HLA or CMV assignments 20 times. In a later analysis, co-occurring TCRs were grouped using DBSCAN, with TCRdist sequence similarity added in when clustering inside HLA-allele-positive subsets. Co-occurrence clustering excluded repertoires with fewer than 30,000 or more than 120,000 public chains, plus five with anomalous nucleotide sharing. Sourced from immuneACCESS, this table was stored by TCRdb with only in-frame sequences that have V and J called. A share of the clones is absent; for the studies checked, an unresolved V gene accounts for under half, and the remainder has no known explanation. V, J and clone size were drawn from that table, and D and trimming were deduced from the DNA. The sample table holds 40,000 or so clones. 1% to 1.5% of the sample is taken by the ten largest.

V loses 4 bases of germline sequence and J loses 3 bases, and the interval between the two ends is 13 bases. The cysteine opens and the phenylalanine closes a CDR3 of 14 amino acids. Only CDR3 DNA remains: 42 bases, in frame from the first base. From the germline V gene, CDR1 is LGHNA and CDR2 is YSLEER. General findings and caveats noted by the study authors: Cytomegalovirus status was reported to be diagnosed by the classifier with high specificity and sensitivity in both the original and validation cohorts. A later analysis found that TCR association rates varied across HLA loci, with DRB1 alleles showing the most associated TCRs and HLA-C alleles the fewest. In a later analysis, some 18,000 TCR beta sequences were associated with specific HLA alleles at a false discovery rate of 0.05. In a later analysis, several top co-occurrence clusters were reported to appear linked to parvovirus B19, influenza, CMV and Epstein-Barr virus. A later genetic analysis associated a missense DCLRE1C variant with V-gene and J-gene trimming of TCR beta chains, and an independent cohort replicated the association. In a later genetic analysis, fewer N-insertions in productive TCRs were reported among donors in an Asian-associated ancestry cluster than the roughly 670-donor mean. Because the 87-base-pair reads could not distinguish some IMGT-functional V segments, including TRBV6-2 and TRBV6-3, those segments were excluded. In a later analysis, HLA-associated TCR beta chains were found to be more clonally expanded and to have lower generation probabilities than equally common non-associated chains. A later analysis found that most CMV-associated TCR beta chains appeared HLA-restricted, with HLA associations seemingly driven largely by CMV exposure. HLA typing was unavailable for some donors at each locus, so association tests used only the typed subset. Correlated functional status among segregating V segments might reflect linkage disequilibrium, but an unknown experimental factor could not be ruled out. Across donors, most TCR sequences were observed very rarely, whereas some public TCRs were present in many individuals. Presence/absence analyses assumed roughly uniform sequencing depth across donors, an assumption that may not hold. In an earlier analysis of under 600 of the donors, most TCR beta V segments were observed in productive rearrangements about 87% or about 30% of the time, broadly matching IMGT annotations. When HLA alleles, especially DR and DQ, strongly co-occurred, TCR associations were difficult to assign to individual alleles. Around 16 rarely observed V segments, including chromosome 9 orphons, were excluded from the earlier analysis of a few hundred of the donors because counts were too low. The only immune exposure information available for the cohort was CMV serostatus. A further reported finding was that TCR beta sequences accurately predicted the HLA-A and HLA-B alleles for most subjects in the first cohort. The sequencing pipeline was judged likely to have produced a cluster of highly shared sequence variants as a technical artifact. In this cohort, only TCR beta chains were sequenced, and detectable features were limited by the absence of alpha or paired-chain data. A total of 150 to 200 TCR beta chains were listed by the study as associated with cytomegalovirus. In vitro tests confirmed that a few of the cytomegalovirus-associated TCR beta chains recognize cytomegalovirus antigens. The authors suggested that the approach could potentially be generalized to other disease states and immunological phenotypes.

This sequence was found in a man aged 25-45 years in good health and CMV-seronegative. The chain is assembled from TRBV4-3 and TRBJ2-7, with TRBD2 tentatively as D gene (5 bases match). The specimen was PBMCs. The DNA sequence follows: TGCGCCAGCAGCCTAGAGAGCGGTTTCTACGAGCAGTACTTC. Translated, this is CASSLESGFYEQYF.